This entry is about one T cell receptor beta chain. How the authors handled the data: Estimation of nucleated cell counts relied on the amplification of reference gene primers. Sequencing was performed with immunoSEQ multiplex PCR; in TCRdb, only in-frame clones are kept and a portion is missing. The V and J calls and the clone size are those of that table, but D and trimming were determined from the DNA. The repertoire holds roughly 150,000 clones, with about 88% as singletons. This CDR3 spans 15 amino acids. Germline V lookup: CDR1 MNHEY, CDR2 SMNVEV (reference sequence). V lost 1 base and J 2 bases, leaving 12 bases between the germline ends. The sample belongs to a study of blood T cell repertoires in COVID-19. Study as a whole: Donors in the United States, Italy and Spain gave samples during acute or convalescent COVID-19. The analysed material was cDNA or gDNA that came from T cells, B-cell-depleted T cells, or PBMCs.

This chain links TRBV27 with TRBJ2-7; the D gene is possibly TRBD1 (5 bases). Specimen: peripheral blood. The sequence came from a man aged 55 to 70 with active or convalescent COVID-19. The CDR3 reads CASSLYIRAPYEQYF. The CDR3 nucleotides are TGTGCCAGCAGTTTATATATCAGGGCTCCCTACGAGCAGTACTTC.